This T cell receptor beta chain was observed in a study of shared clonotypes between healthy human individuals. Profiling relied on immunoSEQ multiplex PCR, and the TCRdb table lists in-frame clones only, not all of them. Of about 510,000 clones detected, about 96% appear once; the ten largest clones hold 0.06%. CDR3 length equals 15 residues. With 4 bases clipped from V and 4 bases from J, the junction kept 4 bases outside the gene matches. Germline V CDR1 and CDR2: SEHNR, FQNEAQ (reference sequence). General study results and limits: Rarefaction gave evidence that sorted-subset sequencing remained incomplete despite large depth.

Details on this clone: What it recognizes is unknown.

The sequence came from a woman aged 25 to 39 in good health. Sequenced material: naive CD4+ T cells sorted from blood. The subset: CD45RA+ positively selected. The rearrangement joins TRBV7-9 to TRBJ1-5; 10 nucleotides match TRBD1. The CDR3 spells CASSWGTGENQPQHF. The CDR3 coding sequence is TGTGCCAGCAGCTGGGGGACAGGGGAGAATCAGCCCCAGCATTTT. The entire variable domain, with the rest obtained from reference TRBV7-9 and TRBJ1-5, is as follows: DTGVSQNPRHKITKRGQNVTFRCDPISEHNRLYWYRQTLGQGPEFLTYFQNEAQLEKSRLLSDRFSAERPKGSFSTLEIQRTEQGDSAMYLCASSWGTGENQPQHFGDGTRLSIL.